This passage covers 15 T cell receptor beta chains from one sample sequenced in a study of T cells after yellow fever vaccination. Each CDR3 protein is one row after TCRdb ran MiXCR on the 5' RACE reads. The sample includes some 340,000 distinct CDR3 sequences, roughly 4.3% of them seen just once. This specimen was PBMCs, taken 5 days after the yellow fever booster vaccination. The receptors here all came from a man younger than 35 who received the YFV17D yellow fever vaccine.

This clonotype was observed at least ten times. The V call is TRBV20-1, the J call TRBJ2-1, with a tentative D call TRBD2 (5 bases). The germline V gene has CDR1 DFQATT and CDR2 SNEGSKA (reference sequence). The ends were cut back, 1 base at V and 3 bases at J, with 7 bases in the middle. This CDR3 comprises 13 residues. CDR3 in DNA: TGCAGTGCTAGAGGCCGGGACTACAATGAGCAGTTCTTC. Translating gives CSARGRDYNEQFF.

This clonotype was counted many times. V and J are TRBV7-6 and TRBJ1-4; 7 nucleotides agree with TRBD1. The V and J ends lost 5 bases and 7 bases, in that order; junction bases with no gene match: 7. This CDR3 has 14 amino acids. Per the germline V gene, CDR1 is SGHVS and CDR2 is FNYEAQ. The CDR3 DNA reads as TGTGCCAGCAGCACAGGGGACAGTGGTGAAAAACTGTTTTTT. Protein sequence: CASSTGDSGEKLFF. Supplemented by reference TRBV7-6 and TRBJ1-4, the full variable domain reads GAGVSQSPRYKVTKRGQDVALRCDPISGHVSLYWYRQALGQGPEFLTYFNYEAQQDKSGLPNDRFSAERPEGSISTLTIQRTEQRDSAMYRCASSTGDSGEKLFFGSGTQLSVL.

This clonotype was detected many times. J is TRBJ2-1 and V is TRBV5-1; no firm D call. The V gene's germline CDR1 is SGHRS and CDR2 YFSETQ. This CDR3 is built from 14 residues. V was cut by 7 bases and J by 3 bases, with 14 bases left in between. CDR3 in amino acids: CASAEEKVYNEQFF. The CDR3 nucleotides read TGCGCCAGCGCCGAGGAGAAGGTCTACAATGAGCAGTTCTTC.

This clonotype was counted a few times. The gene calls are TRBV6-6 and TRBJ2-3, with 8 bases that match TRBD1. Germline V CDR1 and CDR2: MNHNY, SVGAGI (reference sequence). The CDR3 consists of 17 residues. The V segment lost 5 bases and the J segment 5 bases; nucleotides outside the gene matches: 15. Here the CDR3 reads CASSGWGQATPGDTQYF. The CDR3 DNA follows: TGTGCCAGCAGTGGGTGGGGACAGGCCACCCCCGGAGATACGCAGTATTTT.

The gene calls are TRBV12-5 and TRBJ1-1; D is ambiguous. Deletions cut 5 bases from V and 1 base from J, with 8 bases between. The germline V gene encodes CDR1 LGHNT and CDR2 FRNRAP. The CDR3 runs to 13 residues. DNA for the CDR3: TGTGCTAGTGGTCTCTCGGAGAACACTGAAGCTTTCTTT. Its protein is CASGLSENTEAFF.

The chain uses TRBV9 and TRBJ1-5; no clear D. In germline, CDR1 is SGDLS, CDR2 YYNGEE. The CDR3 loop spans 14 amino acids. V was pared by 4 bases and J by 0 bases, with 8 bases between. The CDR3 DNA reads TGTGCCAGCAGCCGAACCAATAGCAATCAGCCCCAGCATTTT. Amino acids: CASSRTNSNQPQHF.

This rearrangement joins TRBV6-5 to TRBJ1-6; no definite D call. Between the trimmed V and J ends, which lost 0 bases and 6 bases, there was a span of 9 bases. Germline V gene sequence: CDR1 MNHEY, CDR2 SVGAGI. The CDR3 totals 15 residues. CDR3 loop: CASSYSTRANSPLHF. CDR3 nucleotides: TGTGCCAGCAGTTACTCGACGCGTGCTAATTCACCCCTCCACTTT.

This clonotype appeared many times. V is TRBV7-2 and J is TRBJ2-1; 10 nucleotides align to TRBD2. V dropped 3 bases and J dropped 7; count of bases not matched to a gene: 6. Looked up from germline, CDR1 is SGHTA and CDR2 is FQGNSA. The CDR3 has 15 amino acids. The CDR3 coding sequence is TGTGCCAGCAGCTTCCGGACTAGCGGATCGAATGAGCAGTTCTTC. It translates to CASSFRTSGSNEQFF.

There are a few counts of this clonotype. The V gene is TRBV20-1, the J gene TRBJ2-4; either TRBD1 or TRBD2 may supply D (5 bases each). V lost 6 bases, J lost 4 bases, and 16 bases lay in between. The CDR3 has 14 residues. Looked up from germline, CDR1 is DFQATT and CDR2 is SNEGSKA (reference sequence). CDR3 amino acids: CSATRDLIKNIQYF. The CDR3 coding sequence is TGCAGTGCCACCCGGGACCTAATTAAAAACATTCAGTACTTC.

In this sample, this clonotype turned up a few times. The chain has TRBV14 and TRBJ1-6; D possibly corresponds to TRBD1 (5 bases). CDR3 length: 16 residues. V gave up 4 bases and J gave up 10 bases, with 20 bases separating them. Germline CDR1 reads SGHDN; CDR2 reads FVKESK. DNA for the CDR3: TGTGCCAGCAGCCTCCGCCTTGGCAGGGTGGGGTCACCCCTCCACTTT. This gives the protein CASSLRLGRVGSPLHF.

This clonotype was detected ten times or more. The chain joins TRBV9 to TRBJ2-5, with 13 bases matching TRBD2. Trimming cost V 2 bases and J 4 bases; bases outside gene matches: 5. The CDR3 runs 16 residues. Germline CDR1 reads SGDLS; CDR2 reads YYNGEE. CDR3 loop: CASSVGTSGARETQYF. The CDR3 bases are TGTGCCAGCAGCGTGGGGACTAGCGGGGCTAGAGAGACCCAGTACTTC.

The V gene is TRBV6-2 or TRBV6-3, the J gene TRBJ1-5; no reliable D call. This CDR3 contains 19 residues. Germline V gives CDR1 MNHEY, CDR2 SVGEGT. Between the trimmed V and J ends, which lost 11 bases and 4 bases, there was a span of 33 bases. CDR3 region: CAEKGSPPPTERLNQPQHF. CDR3 in DNA: TGTGCCGAAAAAGGGAGCCCGCCTCCCACTGAACGGCTGAATCAGCCCCAGCATTTT.

This clonotype has a handful of counts. The rearrangement uses TRBV5-1 and TRBJ2-3; D is undetermined. V lost 6 bases and J lost 6, with 20 bases in between. CDR3 length: 15 amino acids. Germline-derived CDR1 and CDR2 are SGHRS and YFSETQ. This CDR3 reads CASIRGVAGKDTQYF. In nucleotides, the CDR3 is TGCGCCAGCATACGAGGTGTAGCAGGAAAGGATACGCAGTATTTT. Full variable domain (outside the CDR3, taken from reference TRBV5-1 and TRBJ2-3): KAGVTQTPRYLIKTRGQQVTLSCSPISGHRSVSWYQQTPGQGLQFLFEYFSETQRNKGNFPGRFSGRQFSNSRSEMNVSTLELGDSALYLCASIRGVAGKDTQYFGPGTRLTVL.

The chain combines TRBV18 with TRBJ1-1; D not certain. V was cut by 3 bases and J by 4 bases, with 18 bases left in between. Germline V gene sequence: CDR1 KGHSH, CDR2 LQKENI. CDR3 length: 16 residues. The CDR3 loop reads CASSPRASSGSTEAFF. DNA for the CDR3: TGTGCCAGCTCACCGAGAGCCTCCTCGGGGTCCACTGAAGCTTTCTTT.

The chain couples TRBV24-1 to TRBJ1-1, with D hard to call. V lost 3 bases and J lost 4, with 8 bases in between. The CDR3 has 13 residues. In germline, CDR1 is KGHDR, CDR2 SFDVKD. For the CDR3, the DNA is TGTGCCACCAGTGATAGCATGGGCACTGAAGCTTTCTTT. Amino acids: CATSDSMGTEAFF.